The 22 T cell receptor beta chains below were found in one sample sequenced in a study of T cell repertoires in cytomegalovirus infection. TCRdb fed the reads into MiXCR, producing one record per CDR3 protein. Of more than 500,000 distinct CDR3 sequences detected, 15% to 20% appear once; the ten largest clones hold roughly 25%. The sequencing sample was made of CD8+ T cells from PBMCs. These receptor sequences come from a human donor in good health (CMV status not recorded). Some clones in this sample may be carry-over from other donors' samples.

This clonotype has ten or more counts. V usage is TRBV27 and J usage is TRBJ2-1; 8 nucleotides line up with TRBD2. Germline V gives CDR1 MNHEY, CDR2 SMNVEV (reference sequence). CDR3 length: 14 amino acids. V trimming: 6 bases; J trimming: 3 bases; junction bases outside the gene matches: 4. CDR3 in amino acids: CASSLSGGYNEQFF. The CDR3 coding sequence is TGTGCCAGCAGCTTGAGCGGGGGCTACAATGAGCAGTTCTTC.

The chain joins TRBV2 to TRBJ1-6, with D tentatively TRBD1 (6 bases). The germline CDR1 and CDR2 sequences are SNHLY and FYNNEI. Trimming removed 4 bases at V and 7 bases at J, with 11 bases between. The CDR3 extends over 14 amino acids. The CDR3 region is CASSVGGLNSPLHF. The CDR3 DNA sequence: TGTGCCAGCAGTGTAGGGGGATTAAATTCACCCCTCCACTTT.

This clonotype was seen more than once but under ten times. CDR3 bases: TGTGCCAGCAGCTCCCCCCGCGTCGGGGTACTTGGAAACACCATATATTTT. This translates into CASSSPRVGVLGNTIYF. The chain recombines TRBV7-9 with TRBJ1-3, with no clear D. Deletions cut 4 bases from V and 3 bases from J, with 19 bases between. Germline V gene sequence: CDR1 SEHNR, CDR2 FQNEAQ (reference sequence). This CDR3 has 17 amino acids.

Ten or more counts support this clonotype. The V and J genes are TRBV19 and TRBJ1-1; D might be TRBD1 (6 bases). This CDR3 comprises 15 residues. V was trimmed by 7 bases and J by 3 bases, leaving 18 bases between them. From germline, CDR1 is LNHDA and CDR2 SQIVND (reference sequence). CDR3 in DNA: TGTGCCAGTACAGTTACCCGGGGGCTGTACACTGAAGCTTTCTTT. Translation: CASTVTRGLYTEAFF.

This clonotype was seen ten or more times. The chain recombines TRBV27 with TRBJ2-3; D may be TRBD1 or TRBD2 (5 bases each). The CDR3 extends over 13 amino acids. The germline gives CDR1 MNHEY, CDR2 SMNVEV (reference sequence). The V end lost 6 bases, the J end lost 6 bases, and 13 bases lay between the germline ends. In DNA form, the CDR3 reads TGTGCCAGCAGCTTGTGGGGACCGGATACGCAGTATTTT. Protein: CASSLWGPDTQYF.

The chain recombines TRBV5-4 with TRBJ2-7; 9 bases are shared with TRBD1. V lost 4 bases, J lost 5 bases, and 7 bases stayed unmatched. The CDR3 loop spans 14 amino acids. Germline-derived CDR1 and CDR2 are SGHNT and YYREEE (reference sequence). The CDR3 sequence: CASSNRDRVHEQYF. In nucleotides, the CDR3 is TGTGCCAGCAGCAATAGGGACAGGGTACACGAGCAGTACTTC.

This clonotype was observed a few times. This chain uses TRBV20-1 with TRBJ2-7; D is ambiguous. Germline V gives CDR1 DFQATT, CDR2 SNEGSKA (reference sequence). The V and J ends lost 5 bases and 3 bases respectively, with 17 bases between them. The CDR3 has 14 residues. The CDR3 is CSARVRTSGYEQYF. Here the CDR3 DNA reads TGCAGTGCTCGGGTACGGACCTCAGGCTACGAGCAGTACTTC.

The chain carries TRBV28 and TRBJ2-7; D gene ambiguous. V lost 3 bases and J 7 bases, leaving 10 bases between the germline ends. Per the germline V gene, CDR1 is MDHEN and CDR2 is SYDVKM. CDR3 length: 12 residues. DNA of the CDR3: TGTGCCAGCAGTTTCTACGGTTTAGAGCAGTACTTC. This gives the protein CASSFYGLEQYF.

This clonotype came up many times. The chain joins TRBV7-9 to TRBJ2-1; 7 nucleotides agree with TRBD1. Germline assignment: CDR1 SEHNR and CDR2 FQNEAQ (reference sequence). V lost 5 bases to trimming and J lost 8 bases; unmatched junction nucleotides: 6. The CDR3 runs to 13 residues. The DNA for the CDR3 is TGTGCCAGCAGCGAAACCGGGACAGATGAGCAGTTCTTC. As protein: CASSETGTDEQFF.

The chain joins TRBV27 to TRBJ2-3, with D perhaps matching TRBD1 (5 bases). Per germline, CDR1 MNHEY and CDR2 SMNVEV (reference sequence). Deletions cut 5 bases from V and 0 bases from J, with 18 bases between. The CDR3 spans 17 residues. CDR3 DNA sequence: TGTGCCAGCAGTCCGACACCCTACAGGTCAAGCACAGATACGCAGTATTTT. Translated: CASSPTPYRSSTDTQYF.

Only a few counts were recorded for this clonotype. The chain is built from TRBV28 and TRBJ2-7; D uncertain. The germline V gene encodes CDR1 MDHEN and CDR2 SYDVKM. Trimming pared 3 bases from V and 3 bases from J, leaving 12 bases between. This CDR3 spans 14 amino acids. The CDR3 coding sequence is TGTGCCAGCAGTTTCATTACAGCCTTCTACGAGCAGTACTTC. It encodes CASSFITAFYEQYF.

The chain has TRBV6-1 and TRBJ1-5; 7 bases are a match to TRBD1. The trim removed 5 bases at V and 2 bases at J, leaving 3 bases unmatched. This CDR3 contains 14 residues. CDR1 MNHNS and CDR2 SASEGT come from the germline V gene. The CDR3 loop reads CASSKGQGNQPQHF. The DNA of the CDR3 is TGTGCCAGCAGTAAAGGACAGGGCAATCAGCCCCAGCATTTT.

This clonotype was observed a handful of times. The chain joins TRBV13 to TRBJ2-1; 13 nucleotides align to TRBD2. J gave up 8 bases and V 4 bases, and 8 bases lay outside the gene matches. This CDR3 region has 16 residues. The germline gives CDR1 PRHDT, CDR2 FYEKMQ (reference sequence). CDR3 sequence: CASSSTSGGGRDEQFF. CDR3 coding DNA: TGTGCCAGCAGCTCTACTAGCGGGGGGGGTCGGGATGAGCAGTTCTTC.

In this sample, this clonotype turned up many times. The CDR3 loop is CASSFGESSYNEQFF. The CDR3, as DNA: TGTGCCAGCAGCTTCGGGGAGAGCTCCTACAATGAGCAGTTCTTC. The chain carries TRBV7-9 and TRBJ2-1; TRBD2 is a possible D gene (5 bases). The CDR3 loop spans 15 amino acids. Germline CDR1 and CDR2: SEHNR and FQNEAQ (reference sequence). Trimming cost V 3 bases and J 0 bases, with 9 bases left between them.

This clonotype has only a few counts. The CDR3: CSVVTGRNQPQHF. The DNA of the CDR3 is TGCAGCGTTGTTACAGGGAGGAATCAGCCCCAGCATTTT. The chain combines TRBV29-1 with TRBJ1-5; a possible D gene is TRBD1 (6 bases). CDR3 length equals 13 residues. Germline V gene sequence: CDR1 SQVTM, CDR2 ANQGSEA. V lost 4 bases, J lost 4 bases, and 11 bases lay in between. The variable domain in full, completed from reference TRBV29-1 and TRBJ1-5, reads SAVISQKPSRDICQRGTSLTIQCQVDSQVTMMFWYRQQPGQSLTLIATANQGSEATYESGFVIDKFPISRPNLTFSTLTVSNMSPEDSSIYLCSVVTGRNQPQHFGDGTRLSIL.

Regarding this clonotype: This sequence may be a read error, since a much larger clone differs from it by one base. This rearrangement joins TRBV7-2 to TRBJ2-1; 11 nucleotides align to TRBD2. The CDR3 runs 18 residues. Trimming removed 7 bases from V and 0 bases from J; junction bases left unmatched: 11. From germline, CDR1 is SGHTA and CDR2 FQGNSA. The CDR3 here is CASTQGLAEVYSYNEQFF. The CDR3, as DNA: TGTGCCAGCACCCAGGGACTAGCGGAAGTCTACTCCTACAATGAGCAGTTCTTC.

The V gene is TRBV7-9, the J gene TRBJ2-1, with 12 bases identical to TRBD2. V dropped 4 bases and J dropped 7; count of bases not matched to a gene: 2. The CDR3 consists of 14 residues. Germline V CDR1 and CDR2: SEHNR, FQNEAQ (reference sequence). The CDR3 spells CASSSSGGANEQFF. In DNA form, the CDR3 reads TGTGCCAGCAGCTCTAGCGGGGGGGCAAATGAGCAGTTCTTC.

Points on this clonotype: Without the conserved terminal phenylalanine or tryptophan, this CDR3 likely stems from a read error. The rearrangement joins TRBV29-1 to TRBJ2-4; D perhaps matches TRBD1 (5 bases). V was pared by 7 bases and J by 3 bases, with 16 bases between. The CDR3 sequence is 14 residues long. Germline V gene lookup returns CDR1 SQVTM and CDR2 ANQGSEA. CDR3 sequence (DNA): TGCAGCGCCCAGGGTATCCTAGGCAAAAACATTCAGTACTTA. This sequence encodes CSAQGILGKNIQYL.

The J gene is TRBJ2-7, the V gene TRBV7-9; D gene unclear. The CDR3 consists of 15 residues. CDR1 and CDR2 (germline): SEHNR, FQNEAQ (reference sequence). Trimming removed 4 bases at V and 0 bases at J, with 13 bases between. CDR3 loop: CASSYGPGSSYEQYF. CDR3 nucleotides: TGTGCCAGCAGCTACGGACCGGGCAGCTCCTACGAGCAGTACTTC.

This clonotype was picked up many times. The rearrangement links TRBV11-2 to TRBJ1-4, with 9 bases fitting TRBD1. After removal of 5 bases from V and 7 bases from J, the junction contained 11 bases not matched to a gene. This CDR3 comprises 16 residues. The germline V gene encodes CDR1 SGHAT and CDR2 FQNNGV. The CDR3 reads CASSLWTGDDIEKLFF. DNA for the CDR3: TGTGCCAGCAGCCTTTGGACAGGGGACGACATTGAAAAACTGTTTTTT.

This clonotype showed up many times. The V call is TRBV13, the J call TRBJ2-3; 7 bases line up with TRBD2. CDR1 is PRHDT and CDR2 is FYEKMQ in the germline V gene (reference sequence). Unmatched junction bases numbered 8, after V lost 5 bases and J lost 0 bases. CDR3 length: 16 amino acids. The CDR3 DNA is TGTGCCAGCAGCAAGGCCGGGACTACTAGCACAGATACGCAGTATTTT. Its translation is CASSKAGTTSTDTQYF.

The chain employs TRBV5-1 and TRBJ1-4; TRBD1 might be the D (6 bases). Deletions cut 0 bases from V and 2 bases from J, with 11 bases between. The CDR3 loop spans 16 amino acids. Germline V gives CDR1 SGHRS, CDR2 YFSETQ. CDR3 residues: CASSLGQAHTNEKLFF. The CDR3 DNA reads as TGCGCCAGCAGCTTGGGACAGGCCCATACTAATGAAAAACTGTTTTTT.